This T cell receptor beta chain was identified in a study of shared clonotypes between healthy human individuals. Overall study: The study used three CD4 naive, three CD4 memory, two CD8 naive and one CD8 memory plate per donor.

Notes on the study in general: The sampled material consisted only of blood, and tissue repertoires are likely to differ.

Comments on this clone: Its target is unknown.

As defined, naive CD8 cells were CD45RO-negative and positively selected for CCR7, with terminally differentiated effector memory CD45RA+ cells excluded. Investigators spread the genomic DNA of each subset evenly over several immunoSEQ plates. Per the original methods: ImmunoSEQ only sent back junction sequences with no quality scores, so filtering was done differently. Repertoires were generated with immunoSEQ multiplex PCR, while TCRdb's copy carries only in-frame clones and drops some. V and J calls and clone size are copied from that table; D and trimming were computed from the DNA. The sample shows more than 2 million clones, around 93% of them seen only once. V lost 0 bases and J 2 bases, leaving 5 bases between the germline ends. CDR1 LGHNA and CDR2 YNFKEQ come from the germline V gene. The CDR3 sequence is 13 residues long.

This receptor was obtained from a man between 18 and 29 years old in good health. Some clones in this sample may be carry-over from other donors' samples. What was sequenced was naive CD8+ T cells from PBMCs. This chain links TRBV4-2 with TRBJ2-7; perhaps TRBD2 as D (5 bases). CDR3 sequence reads: CASSQELAYEQYF. The CDR3 bases are TGTGCCAGCAGCCAAGAACTAGCCTACGAGCAGTACTTC.